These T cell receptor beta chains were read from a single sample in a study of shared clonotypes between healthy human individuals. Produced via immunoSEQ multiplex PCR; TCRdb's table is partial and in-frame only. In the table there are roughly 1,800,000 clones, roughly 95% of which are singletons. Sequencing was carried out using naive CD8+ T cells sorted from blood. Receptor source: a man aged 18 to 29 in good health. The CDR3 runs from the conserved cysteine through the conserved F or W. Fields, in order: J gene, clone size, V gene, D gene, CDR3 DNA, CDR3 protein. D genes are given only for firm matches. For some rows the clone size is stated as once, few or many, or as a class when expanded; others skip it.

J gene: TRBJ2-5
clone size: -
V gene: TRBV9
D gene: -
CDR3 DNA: TGTGCCAGCAGCGTAGTTCAGGACAACCAAGAGACCCAGTACTTC
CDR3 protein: CASSVVQDNQETQYF

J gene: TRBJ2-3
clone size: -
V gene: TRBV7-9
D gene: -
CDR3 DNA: TGTGCCAGCAGCTTAGCTTCAACTGCATGGGATACGCAGTATTTT
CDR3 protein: CASSLASTAWDTQYF

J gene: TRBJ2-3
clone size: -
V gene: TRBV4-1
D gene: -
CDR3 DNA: TGCGCCAGCAGCCAAGAGGTCAGGGGAACGCAGTATTTT
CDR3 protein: CASSQEVRGTQYF

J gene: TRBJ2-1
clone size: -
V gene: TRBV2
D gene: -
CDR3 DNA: TGTGCCAGCAGTGTGAAGGGCTCCTACAATGAGCAGTTCTTC
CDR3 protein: CASSVKGSYNEQFF

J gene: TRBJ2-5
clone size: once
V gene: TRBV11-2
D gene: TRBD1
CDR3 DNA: TGTGCCAGCAGGTCGCCACCGGGACAGGGGGACTTC
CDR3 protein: CASRSPPGQGDF

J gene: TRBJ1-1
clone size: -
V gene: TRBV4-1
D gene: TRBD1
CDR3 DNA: TGCGCCAGCAGCCCAAGTCCCGGGACAGGGGGGTCGAACACTGAAGCTTTCTTT
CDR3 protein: CASSPSPGTGGSNTEAFF

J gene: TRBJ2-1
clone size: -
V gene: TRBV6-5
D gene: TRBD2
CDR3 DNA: TGTGCCAGCAGTCTAGCGGGGGGTACCTACAATGAGCAGTTCTTC
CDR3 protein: CASSLAGGTYNEQFF

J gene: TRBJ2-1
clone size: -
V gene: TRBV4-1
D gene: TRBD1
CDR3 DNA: TGCGCCAGCAGCTTTGGACAGGGGCTTGACAATGAGCAGTTCTTC
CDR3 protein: CASSFGQGLDNEQFF

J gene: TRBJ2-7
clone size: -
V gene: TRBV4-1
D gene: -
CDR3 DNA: TGCGCCAGCAGCAACCGGGACAATCCCCTCTACGAGCAGTACTTC
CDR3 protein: CASSNRDNPLYEQYF

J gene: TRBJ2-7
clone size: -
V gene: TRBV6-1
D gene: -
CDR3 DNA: TGTGCCAGCAGTGAGGGGATGTCGACCGAGCAGTACTTC
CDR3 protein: CASSEGMSTEQYF

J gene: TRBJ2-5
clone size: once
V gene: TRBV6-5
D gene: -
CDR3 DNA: TGTGCCAGCAGCCCCGCGCAGGGCCTAGAGACCCAGTACTTC
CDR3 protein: CASSPAQGLETQYF

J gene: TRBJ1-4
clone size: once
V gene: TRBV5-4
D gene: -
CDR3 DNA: TGTGCCAGCAGCTTGGACCGCTCCTCAACTAATGAAAAACTGTTTTTT
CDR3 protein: CASSLDRSSTNEKLFF

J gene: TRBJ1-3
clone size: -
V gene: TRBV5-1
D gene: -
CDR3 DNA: TGCGCCAGCAGCTTGGTTGCGGGGGCAAAGGGAAACACCATATATTTT
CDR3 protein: CASSLVAGAKGNTIYF

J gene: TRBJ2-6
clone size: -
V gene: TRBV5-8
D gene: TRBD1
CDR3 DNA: TGTGCCAGCAGCCCGTCCGGGACAGAGAGCTCTGGGGCCAACGTCCTGACTTTC
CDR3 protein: CASSPSGTESSGANVLTF

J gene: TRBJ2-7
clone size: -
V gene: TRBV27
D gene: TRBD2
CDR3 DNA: TGTGCCAGCAGTGCCACTCCGGGACTAGCCCACGAGCAGTACTTC
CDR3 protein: CASSATPGLAHEQYF

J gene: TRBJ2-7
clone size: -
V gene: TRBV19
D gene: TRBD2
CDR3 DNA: TGTGCCAGTTCTAGCGGGATATCCTACGAGCAGTACTTC
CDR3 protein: CASSSGISYEQYF

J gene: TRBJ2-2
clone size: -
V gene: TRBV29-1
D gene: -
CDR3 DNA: TGCAGCTTCTACACTCACACCGGGGAGCTGTTTTTT
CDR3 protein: CSFYTHTGELFF

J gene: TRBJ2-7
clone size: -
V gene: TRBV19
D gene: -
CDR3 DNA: TGTGCCAGTAGTATAGATCGGCAGGGCTACGAGCAGTACTTC
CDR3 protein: CASSIDRQGYEQYF

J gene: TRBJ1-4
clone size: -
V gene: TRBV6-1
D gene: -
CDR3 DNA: TGTGCCAGCAGTGGACAGGTTGCAACTAATGAAAAACTGTTTTTT
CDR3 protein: CASSGQVATNEKLFF

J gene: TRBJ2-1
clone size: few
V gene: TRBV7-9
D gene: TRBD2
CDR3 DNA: TGTGCCAGCAGCTTAGTTAGCGGGAAAAATGAGCAGTTCTTC
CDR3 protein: CASSLVSGKNEQFF

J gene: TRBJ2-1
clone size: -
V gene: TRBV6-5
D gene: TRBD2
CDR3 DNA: TGTGCCAGCAGACTAGCGGGGGGCCCCTACAATGAGCAGTTCTTC
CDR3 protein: CASRLAGGPYNEQFF

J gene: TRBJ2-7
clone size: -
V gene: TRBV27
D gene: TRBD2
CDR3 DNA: TGTGCCAGCAGTTTAAGTGCGGGGGGTTCCTACGAGCAGTACTTC
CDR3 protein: CASSLSAGGSYEQYF

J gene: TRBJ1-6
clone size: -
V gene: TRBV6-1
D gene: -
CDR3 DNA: TGTGCCAGCAGTGAAAATCCCGATTCACCCCTCCACTTT
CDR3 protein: CASSENPDSPLHF

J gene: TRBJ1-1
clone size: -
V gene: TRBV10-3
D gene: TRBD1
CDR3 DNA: TGTGCCATCAAGGGACAGCAGAACACTGAAGCTTTCTTT
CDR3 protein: CAIKGQQNTEAFF

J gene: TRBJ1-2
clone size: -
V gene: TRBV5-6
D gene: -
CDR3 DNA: TGTGCCAGCAGCCCCACAGGGTACTATGGCTACACCTTC
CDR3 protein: CASSPTGYYGYTF

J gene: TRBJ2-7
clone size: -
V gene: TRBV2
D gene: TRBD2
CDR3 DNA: TGTGCCAGCAGTCGACGGGAGGGCCTATCCTACGAGCAGTACTTC
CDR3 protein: CASSRREGLSYEQYF

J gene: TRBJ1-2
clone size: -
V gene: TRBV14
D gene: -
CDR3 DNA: TGTGCCAGCAGCCAAGCCCGGACGGGAAACTATGGCTACACCTTC
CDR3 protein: CASSQARTGNYGYTF

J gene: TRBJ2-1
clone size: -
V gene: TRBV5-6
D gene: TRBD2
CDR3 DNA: TGTGCCAGCAGCCGCCCTAGCGGGGGGCCAGCTTACAATGAGCAGTTCTTC
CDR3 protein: CASSRPSGGPAYNEQFF

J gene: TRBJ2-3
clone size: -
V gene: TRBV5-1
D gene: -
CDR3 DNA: TGCGCCAGCAGCTTGGAGGGGGGCCTCCCAGATACGCAGTATTTT
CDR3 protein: CASSLEGGLPDTQYF

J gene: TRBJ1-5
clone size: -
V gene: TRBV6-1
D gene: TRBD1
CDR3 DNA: TGTGCCAGCACCGACAGGGCGGATCAGCCCCAGCATTTT
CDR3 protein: CASTDRADQPQHF

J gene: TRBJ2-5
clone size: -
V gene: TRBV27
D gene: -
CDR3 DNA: TGTGCCAGCAGTTTTGGTACCCCCGGGGAGACCCAGTACTTC
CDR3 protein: CASSFGTPGETQYF

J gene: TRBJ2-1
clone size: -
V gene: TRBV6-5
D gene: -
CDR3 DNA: TGTGCCAGCAGCTATGCAGGGCCAGGTGAGCAGTTCTTC
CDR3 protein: CASSYAGPGEQFF

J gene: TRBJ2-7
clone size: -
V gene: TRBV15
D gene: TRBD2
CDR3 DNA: TGTGCCACCAGCAGACCTACTAGCGGATACTACGAGCAGTACTTC
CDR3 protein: CATSRPTSGYYEQYF

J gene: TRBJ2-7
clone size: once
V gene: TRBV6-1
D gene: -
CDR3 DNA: TGTGCCAGCAGTGAACCTGTCAAGACCGAGCAGTACTTC
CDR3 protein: CASSEPVKTEQYF

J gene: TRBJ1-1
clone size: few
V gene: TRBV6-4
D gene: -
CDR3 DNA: TGTGCCAGCAGGAGTGAAGCTTTCTTT
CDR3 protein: CASRSEAFF

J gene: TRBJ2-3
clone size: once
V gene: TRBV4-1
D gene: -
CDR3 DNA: TGCGCCAGCAGCCAAGACAGCGGGACAGCGGGGTATACGCAGTATTTT
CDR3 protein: CASSQDSGTAGYTQYF

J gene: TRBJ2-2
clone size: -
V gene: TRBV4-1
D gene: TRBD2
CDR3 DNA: TGCGCCAGCAGCCACGGGACTAGCCTCATCGGGGAGCTGTTTTTT
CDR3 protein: CASSHGTSLIGELFF

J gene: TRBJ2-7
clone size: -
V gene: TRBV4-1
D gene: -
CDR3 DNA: TGCGCCAGCAGCCAAGTGAAAGGGGCTGCCTACGAGCAGTACTTC
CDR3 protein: CASSQVKGAAYEQYF

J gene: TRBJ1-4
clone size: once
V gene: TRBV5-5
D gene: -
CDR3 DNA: TGTGCCAGCAGCCTCCAACAGGTCAGAGGAGAAAAACTGTTTTTT
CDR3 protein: CASSLQQVRGEKLFF

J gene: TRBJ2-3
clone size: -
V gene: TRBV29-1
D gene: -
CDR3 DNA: TGCAGCGTACCGGGACACTTCACAGATACGCAGTATTTT
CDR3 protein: CSVPGHFTDTQYF

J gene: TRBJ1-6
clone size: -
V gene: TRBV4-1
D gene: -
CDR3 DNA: TGCGCCAGCAGCCAAGATGCGGGGGTCTATAATTCACCCCTCCACTTT
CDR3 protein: CASSQDAGVYNSPLHF

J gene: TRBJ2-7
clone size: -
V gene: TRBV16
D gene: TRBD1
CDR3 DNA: TGTGCCAGCAGCCTAGTACCGGGACAGGGCTACGAGCAGTACTTC
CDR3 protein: CASSLVPGQGYEQYF

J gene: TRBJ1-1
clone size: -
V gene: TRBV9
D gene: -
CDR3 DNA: TGTGCCAGCAGCGAAACGTTAAACACTGAAGCTTTCTTT
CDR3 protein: CASSETLNTEAFF

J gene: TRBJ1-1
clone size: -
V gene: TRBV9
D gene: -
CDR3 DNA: TGTGCCAGCAGCGTAGGGGGGACGACTGAAGCTTTCTTT
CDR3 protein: CASSVGGTTEAFF

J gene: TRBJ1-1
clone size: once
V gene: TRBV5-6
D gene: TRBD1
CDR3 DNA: TGTGCCAGCAGCTCGGACAGGGAGGGTTGGACTGAAGCTTTCTTT
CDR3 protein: CASSSDREGWTEAFF

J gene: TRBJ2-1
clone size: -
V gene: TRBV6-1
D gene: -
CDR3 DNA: TGTGCCAGCAGTGAAGACAATGAGCAGTTCTTC
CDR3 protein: CASSEDNEQFF

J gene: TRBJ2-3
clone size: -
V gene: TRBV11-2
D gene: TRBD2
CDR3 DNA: TGTGCCAGCCTGCTAGCGGGGAGCACAGATACGCAGTATTTT
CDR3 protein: CASLLAGSTDTQYF

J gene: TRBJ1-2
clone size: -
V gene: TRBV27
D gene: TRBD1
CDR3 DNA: TGTGCCAGCAGAGGACAGGGGGATGGCTACACCTTC
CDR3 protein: CASRGQGDGYTF

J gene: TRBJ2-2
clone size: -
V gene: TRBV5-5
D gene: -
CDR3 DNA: TGTGCCAGCAGCTTGCTCGGTGCCGGGGAGCTGTTTTTT
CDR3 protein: CASSLLGAGELFF

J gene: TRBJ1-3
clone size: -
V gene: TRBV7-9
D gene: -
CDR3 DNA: TGTGCCAGCAGCTTAAGCCTGGGGGAACCTGGAAACACCATATATTTT
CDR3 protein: CASSLSLGEPGNTIYF

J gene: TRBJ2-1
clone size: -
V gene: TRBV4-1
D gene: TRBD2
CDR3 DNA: TGCGCCAGCAGCCAAGTCTATCTAGCGGGAGTGTACAATGAGCAGTTCTTC
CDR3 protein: CASSQVYLAGVYNEQFF

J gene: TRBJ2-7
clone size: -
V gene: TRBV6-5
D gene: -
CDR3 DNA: TGTGCCAGCAGCGGGACGGAAGTTCTAAGGGAGCAGTACTTC
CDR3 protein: CASSGTEVLREQYF

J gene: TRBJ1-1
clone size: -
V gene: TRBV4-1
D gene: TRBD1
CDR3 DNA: TGCGCCAGCAGCCTCCGACAGGGAAAGACTGAAGCTTTCTTT
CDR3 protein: CASSLRQGKTEAFF

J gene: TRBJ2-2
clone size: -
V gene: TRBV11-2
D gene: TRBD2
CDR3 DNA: TGTGCCAGCAGCCACATTGGTGCGGGGGGGCCTAGGGAGCTGTTTTTT
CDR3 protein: CASSHIGAGGPRELFF

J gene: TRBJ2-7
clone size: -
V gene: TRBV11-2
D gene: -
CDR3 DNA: TGTGCCAGCAGCTTAGACCCTCCCGGCTACGAGCAGTACTTC
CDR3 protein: CASSLDPPGYEQYF

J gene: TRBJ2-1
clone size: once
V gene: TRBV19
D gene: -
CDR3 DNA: TGTGCCAGTAGCCGAACAGGGGAGGGGTACAATGAGCAGTTCTTC
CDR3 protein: CASSRTGEGYNEQFF

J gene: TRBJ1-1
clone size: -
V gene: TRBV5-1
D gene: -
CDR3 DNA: TGCGCCAGCAGCTTGTTTGGGGAGGGTGACACTGAAGCTTTCTTT
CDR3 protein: CASSLFGEGDTEAFF

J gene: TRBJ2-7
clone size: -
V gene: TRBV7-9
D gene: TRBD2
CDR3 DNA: TGTGCCAGCAGCTCTCTAGCGGGGGGCGGGTACGAGCAGTACTTC
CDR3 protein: CASSSLAGGGYEQYF

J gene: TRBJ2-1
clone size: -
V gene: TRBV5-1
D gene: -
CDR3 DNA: TGCGCCAGCAGCTTGGTCTCAGGGTTCTACAATGAGCAGTTCTTC
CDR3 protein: CASSLVSGFYNEQFF